Shown below are 8 T cell receptor beta chains from a single sample sequenced in a study of cytomegalovirus exposure and HLA in healthy donors. Primers included in the PCR were 60 Vbeta and 13 Jbeta primers. Data came from immunoSEQ multiplex PCR; TCRdb stores just in-frame clones and leaves some out. The sample lists over 150,000 clones, roughly 73% occurring once. Material for sequencing was PBMCs. The receptors were gathered from a male donor in good health and CMV-seronegative.

V is TRBV25-1 and J is TRBJ2-7; 9 bases map to TRBD1. CDR3 length: 14 amino acids. Germline V gene data show CDR1 as MGHDK and CDR2 as SYGVNS. Trimming cost V 6 bases and J 5 bases; bases outside gene matches: 8. The CDR3, as DNA: TGTGCCAGCAGAGGGACAGGGCGGGTCCACGAGCAGTACTTC. This encodes CASRGTGRVHEQYF.

V usage is TRBV11-2 and J usage is TRBJ2-5, with TRBD2 as a possible D gene (6 bases). V lost 2 bases and J 5 bases, leaving 21 bases between the germline ends. This CDR3 has 17 amino acids. Germline lookup yields CDR1 SGHAT and CDR2 FQNNGV. The CDR3 region has the DNA TGTGCCAGCAGCTTACTCGCGGGGACGGGCCCTCGGGAGACCCAGTACTTC. This sequence encodes CASSLLAGTGPRETQYF.

This chain connects TRBV19 to TRBJ2-7; 9 positions agree with TRBD1. The CDR3 length is 14 residues. From germline, CDR1 is LNHDA and CDR2 SQIVND (reference sequence). V lost 4 bases, J lost 2 bases, and 3 bases stayed unmatched. CDR3 protein: CASSRGQGTYEQYF. CDR3 DNA sequence: TGTGCCAGTAGTAGAGGACAGGGGACCTACGAGCAGTACTTC.

Only one count was recorded for this clone. The chain combines TRBV11-2 with TRBJ1-1; no reliable D call. The CDR3 spans 13 residues. The V end was cut by 4 bases, the J end by 3 bases, with 9 bases between. Germline CDR1 SGHAT, CDR2 FQNNGV. Here the CDR3 DNA reads TGTGCCAGCAGCTCCTCTAGTTACACTGAAGCTTTCTTT. This translates into CASSSSSYTEAFF.

This clone has more than one count but fewer than ten. The chain carries TRBV27 and TRBJ1-2; TRBD1 aligns across 7 bases. CDR1 and CDR2 from the germline V gene are MNHEY and SMNVEV (reference sequence). This CDR3 has 15 residues. Trimming at V came to 2 bases and at J to 2 bases, leaving 5 bases not matched to a gene. The CDR3 DNA reads TGTGCCAGCAGTTTAATCGGGACAGTCAACTATGGCTACACCTTC. Translation: CASSLIGTVNYGYTF.

V gene TRBV7-8 combines with J gene TRBJ1-5, with D possibly matching TRBD1 (6 bases). This CDR3 comprises 13 residues. Trimming shortened V by 5 bases and J by 5 bases, and 10 bases separated the two germline ends. Germline CDR1 reads SGHVS; CDR2 reads FQNEAQ. The CDR3 DNA reads TGTGCCAGCAGCGTGGACAGAGATCAGCCCCAGCATTTT. This encodes CASSVDRDQPQHF. The full variable domain, its missing parts supplied by reference TRBV7-8 and TRBJ1-5, is GAGVSQSPRYKVAKRGQDVALRCDPISGHVSLFWYQQALGQGPEFLTYFQNEAQLDKSGLPSDRFFAERPEGSVSTLKIQRTQQEDSAVYLCASSVDRDQPQHFGDGTRLSIL.

This chain links TRBV4-3 with TRBJ2-2; D unclear. This CDR3 has 15 amino acids. Germline V gene data show CDR1 as LGHNA and CDR2 as YSLEER. The V end was cut by 0 bases, the J end by 5 bases, with 10 bases between. The CDR3 here is CASSQDRWATGELFF. In nucleotides, the CDR3 is TGCGCCAGCAGCCAAGATCGATGGGCGACCGGGGAGCTGTTTTTT.

The CDR3 sequence is CASSQVGGGDYGYTF. CDR3 bases: TGTGCCAGCAGCCAAGTTGGGGGGGGTGACTATGGCTACACCTTC. V is TRBV4-2 and J is TRBJ1-2; possibly TRBD1 for D (5 bases). Germline V gene lookup returns CDR1 LGHNA and CDR2 YNFKEQ. This CDR3 spans 15 amino acids. Trimming stripped 1 base from V and 3 bases from J, with 12 bases between.